The sequence of this TCR beta chain was determined in a study of T-cell reconstitution after alpha-beta-depleted transplantation in children. The V end lost 5 bases, the J end lost 1 base, and 13 bases lay between the germline ends. The CDR3 is 15 amino acids. This clonotype was seen a handful of times. As it was prepared, the TCRbeta library received unique molecular identifiers. Via MiXCR, TCRdb re-called the PCR reads, giving one row per CDR3 protein. The sample gives hundreds of thousands of distinct CDR3 sequences, approximately 12% of which show up once; 2% to 2.5% is in the top ten. The genes are TRBV12-3 or TRBV12-4 and TRBJ2-3, with D perhaps matching TRBD2 (6 bases). The sequence was collected from a male patient under 18 who had a stem cell transplant for acute myeloid leukemia, so the T cells may come from the graft donor. Specimen: PBMCs, mostly from graft donor cells, collected 360 days after TCRalphabeta/CD19-depleted stem cell transplant. The CDR3 coding sequence is TGTGCCAGCAGTCTTAGCGGTGACGGCACAGATACGCAGTATTTT. Protein sequence: CASSLSGDGTDTQYF.